These T cell receptor beta chains were read from a single sample in a study of shared clonotypes between healthy human individuals. Assay used: immunoSEQ multiplex PCR; TCRdb lists only in-frame clones, some missing. Counted here are some 2.1 million clones, 90% to 95% occurring once; the ten biggest clones make up more than 1.5%. The sample was naive CD8+ T cells from PBMCs. All receptors come from a man aged 18 to 29 in good health. Some clones in this sample may be carry-over from other donors' samples. The CDR3 runs from the conserved cysteine through the conserved F or W. A D gene is named only where the DNA matches it firmly. Rows may omit the clone size; those that give it use once, few, many or a size class.

>TRBV7-9|TRBJ2-2|-|-
TGTGTGGAGGACGCAGGGAACACCGGGGAGCTGTTTTTT
CVEDAGNTGELFF
>TRBV6-1|TRBJ1-1|-|-
TGTGCCAGCAGTGAAGTCGGGGCTGAAGCTTTCTTT
CASSEVGAEAFF
>TRBV7-9|TRBJ2-3|-|TRBD2
TGTGCCAGCAGCCTACTAGCGGGAGGGCCGACAGATACGCAGTATTTT
CASSLLAGGPTDTQYF
>TRBV19|TRBJ1-1|-|TRBD1
TGTGCCAGTAATACGGACAGGAGATACACTGAAGCTTTCTTT
CASNTDRRYTEAFF
>TRBV27|TRBJ2-1|once|-
TGTGCCAGCAGTTTAGCCCCCTACAATGAGCAGTTCTTC
CASSLAPYNEQFF
>TRBV19|TRBJ1-4|-|TRBD1
TGTGCCAGTAGTATAGGACAGGGATACGAAAAACTGTTTTTT
CASSIGQGYEKLFF
>TRBV9|TRBJ2-1|once|-
TGTGCCAGCAGCTATGGGACACCCTACAATGAGCAGTTCTTC
CASSYGTPYNEQFF
>TRBV28|TRBJ2-7|-|TRBD1
TGTGCCAGCAGCCGGAACAGGGGGCGTTTCTACGAGCAGTACTTC
CASSRNRGRFYEQYF
>TRBV4-2|TRBJ2-5|once|-
TGTGCCAGCAGCCAAGAAATAGCCTTCTCAGAGACCCAGTACTTC
CASSQEIAFSETQYF
>TRBV19|TRBJ2-4|-|-
TGTGCCAGTAGCACCACAGTGGACATTCAGTACTTC
CASSTTVDIQYF
>TRBV11-2|TRBJ2-7|-|TRBD1
TGTGCCAGCAGCTTAGGGACAGGTTTCTACGAGCAGTACTTC
CASSLGTGFYEQYF
>TRBV5-1|TRBJ2-5|-|TRBD1
TGCGCCAGGGAGGAGCGGGACAGGGGCGACAAAAGAGAGACCCAGTACTTC
CAREERDRGDKRETQYF
>TRBV7-8|TRBJ2-7|-|TRBD2
TGTGCCAGCAGCCAAACTAGCGGGAGGACCCACGAGCAGTACTTC
CASSQTSGRTHEQYF
>TRBV27|TRBJ1-2|few|TRBD1
TGTGCCAGCAGTTTGGGACAGGGGACCTATGGCTACACCTTC
CASSLGQGTYGYTF
>TRBV12-5|TRBJ2-1|-|TRBD2
TGTGCTAGTGGTTTTGTGGGAGGGCCTTACAATGAGCAGTTCTTC
CASGFVGGPYNEQFF
>TRBV19|TRBJ2-1|-|TRBD1
TGTGCCAGTAGTCGAGGGACAGGGGCCTCTAACAATGAGCAGTTCTTC
CASSRGTGASNNEQFF
>TRBV19|TRBJ1-1|-|-
TGTGCCAGTAGTATTTTGTGGGAAGCTTTCTTT
CASSILWEAFF
>TRBV2|TRBJ2-5|-|-
TGTGCCAGCAGAGAAGACGGGGAGACCCAGTACTTC
CASREDGETQYF
>TRBV25-1|TRBJ2-7|-|-
TGTGCCAGCAGGGGAGACGAGCAGTACTTC
CASRGDEQYF
>TRBV28|TRBJ2-7|-|-
TGTGCCAGCAGTCCTGCCCCCCCGGGGTACTTC
CASSPAPPGYF
>TRBV28|TRBJ2-7|once|-
TGTGCCAGCAGTCTGTTTCGGGGACCCACCTACGAGCAGTACTTC
CASSLFRGPTYEQYF
>TRBV7-6|TRBJ1-2|-|-
TGTGCCAGCAGCTCGGGACCGCTTAATGGCTATGGCTACACCTTC
CASSSGPLNGYGYTF
>TRBV10-2|TRBJ1-5|-|-
TGCGCCAGCAGTGATATAGTGAGCAATCAGCCCCAGCATTTT
CASSDIVSNQPQHF
>TRBV27|TRBJ1-1|-|-
TGTGCCAGCAAAGAAGGCAGGACGACCACTGAAGCTTTCTTT
CASKEGRTTTEAFF
>TRBV6-6|TRBJ1-5|-|-
TGTGCCAGCAGTACAGGATACGGGTGGCCCCAGCATTTT
CASSTGYGWPQHF
>TRBV15|TRBJ2-2|-|-
TGTGCCACCAGCAACGCCGGGGTCTACACCGGGGAGCTGTTTTTT
CATSNAGVYTGELFF
>TRBV27|TRBJ1-2|-|-
TGTGCCAGCAGTTTTGCAGGGCCTAACTATGGCTACACCTTC
CASSFAGPNYGYTF
>TRBV11-2|TRBJ2-3|-|-
TGTGCCAGCAGCTTAGTAGCCCGGCCCACAGATACGCAGTATTTT
CASSLVARPTDTQYF
>TRBV4-1|TRBJ2-5|-|TRBD1
TGCGCCAGCAGCCAAGTACAGGGGCAAGAGACCCAGTACTTC
CASSQVQGQETQYF
>TRBV29-1|TRBJ2-3|-|-
TGCAGCGTGGGGATCACGAACACAGATACGCAGTATTTT
CSVGITNTDTQYF
>TRBV6-6|TRBJ1-2|-|TRBD1
TGTGCCAGCACCGATCCCGGGACAGGCCAGCACACCTTC
CASTDPGTGQHTF
>TRBV5-1|TRBJ1-3|-|-
TGCGCCAGCAGCTTGGCTCGAGTCGAAGTTGGAAACACCATATATTTT
CASSLARVEVGNTIYF
>TRBV28|TRBJ2-3|-|TRBD2
TGTGCCAGCAGTTTGGGGAGGGAGAACACAGATACGCAGTATTTT
CASSLGRENTDTQYF
>TRBV28|TRBJ2-5|-|TRBD2
TGTGCCAGCAGCTTTCCATCCAAAGTCGGGACTAGCGGGAGATATCTAGAGACCCAGTACTTC
CASSFPSKVGTSGRYLETQYF
>TRBV28|TRBJ2-1|-|TRBD2
TGTGCCAGCAGTTCCCCTGGGCTAGCGGGGAATGAGCAGTTCTTC
CASSSPGLAGNEQFF
>TRBV28|TRBJ2-3|-|TRBD2
TGTGCCAGCAGTTTGGCTAGCGGGCTCACAGATACGCAGTATTTT
CASSLASGLTDTQYF
>TRBV19|TRBJ2-7|-|TRBD1
TGTGCCAGTAGTGACAGGGGAAAAGTCTACGAGCAGTACTTC
CASSDRGKVYEQYF
>TRBV28|TRBJ2-7|-|TRBD1
TGTGCCAGCAGCTACGGGACAGGGGGAGTCTACGAGCAGTACTTC
CASSYGTGGVYEQYF
>TRBV29-1|TRBJ1-4|-|TRBD1
TGCAGCGCCCAAGGGACAGGGGTAATTTTT
CSAQGTGVIF
>TRBV28|TRBJ1-1|-|-
TGTGCCAGCAGTTTGCCAGGAGTGAACACTGAAGCTTTCTTT
CASSLPGVNTEAFF
>TRBV7-9|TRBJ2-1|-|-
TGTGCCAGCAGCCCCCGACAGGCTAACAATGAGCAGTTCTTC
CASSPRQANNEQFF
>TRBV11-1|TRBJ2-1|-|TRBD2
TGTGCCAGCAGCTTAACGCTAGCGGGGTCATCTGCGTTCTTC
CASSLTLAGSSAFF
>TRBV7-9|TRBJ2-1|-|-
TGTGCCAGCAGCTTGTTGACAAGTTACAATGAGCAGTTCTTC
CASSLLTSYNEQFF
>TRBV27|TRBJ1-5|-|-
TGTGCCAGCAGTTCAGGGGGCAATCAGCCCCAGCATTTT
CASSSGGNQPQHF
>TRBV5-6|TRBJ1-2|-|-
TGTGCCAGCAGCTTGTTGCGGGGAAGACTCCCCTATGGCTACACCTTC
CASSLLRGRLPYGYTF
>TRBV7-9|TRBJ1-5|-|-
TGTGCCAGCAGCCCACATGGTAGCAATCAGCCCCAGCATTTT
CASSPHGSNQPQHF
>TRBV7-3|TRBJ2-3|-|-
TGTGCCAGCAGCCCGGGACCCGAACCAGTCACAGATACGCAGTATTTT
CASSPGPEPVTDTQYF
>TRBV7-2|TRBJ2-7|-|-
TGTGCCAGCAGCTTAGCGCTACTCTTCGCCTACGAGCAGTACTTC
CASSLALLFAYEQYF
>TRBV28|TRBJ2-7|-|-
TGTGCCAGCAGTTTGGTTGCGGGACGCTACGAGCAGTACTTC
CASSLVAGRYEQYF